The 22 T cell receptor beta chains below come from one sample, sequenced in a study of control samples from healthy donors and cancer patients. Repertoires were generated with immunoSEQ multiplex PCR, while TCRdb's copy carries only in-frame clones and drops some. The data show under 50,000 clones, 87% seen once. Sequencing was done on a sample of PBMCs. The source of these receptors is a woman aged 60-75 years with lung cancer.

This clone has a handful of counts. The rearrangement links TRBV25-1 to TRBJ2-5, with 7 bases matching TRBD2. The germline gives CDR1 MGHDK, CDR2 SYGVNS. The CDR3 runs to 18 residues. Unmatched junction bases numbered 19, after V lost 5 bases and J lost 4 bases. The CDR3 protein is CASSSPVGRGSVSETQYF. The CDR3 region has the DNA TGTGCCAGCAGTTCTCCGGTTGGGCGCGGGAGTGTATCAGAGACCCAGTACTTC.

There are a few counts of this clone. This chain uses TRBV7-3 with TRBJ1-1; 9 nucleotides agree with TRBD1. Germline lookup yields CDR1 SGHTA and CDR2 FQGTGA. This CDR3 comprises 15 residues. J lost 4 bases, V lost 3 bases, and 6 bases had no gene match. The CDR3 spells CASSFGTGSATEAFF. The CDR3 DNA reads as TGTGCCAGCAGCTTCGGGACAGGGTCGGCCACTGAAGCTTTCTTT.

This chain connects TRBV29-1 to TRBJ2-7; no definite D call. Germline CDR1 is SQVTM and CDR2 is ANQGSEA. The CDR3 is 12 amino acids. V was clipped by 5 bases and J by 0 bases, with 8 bases between them. CDR3 region: CSVYLDSYEQYF. CDR3 in DNA: TGCAGCGTTTACCTCGACTCCTACGAGCAGTACTTC.

The V and J genes are TRBV30 and TRBJ2-3; tentative D call: TRBD1 (6 bases). This CDR3 contains 13 residues. The V and J ends lost 2 bases and 6 bases respectively, with 12 bases between them. Germline V gives CDR1 GTSNPN, CDR2 SVGIG (reference sequence). Here the CDR3 DNA reads TGTGCCTGGAGTCTTATGGGGGCCGATACGCAGTATTTT. Its protein is CAWSLMGADTQYF.

The chain carries TRBV6-6 and TRBJ2-2; tentatively, D is TRBD2 (5 bases). V lost 6 bases and J lost 0, with 11 bases in between. The CDR3 totals 15 residues. The V gene's germline CDR1 is MNHNY and CDR2 SVGAGI (reference sequence). Here the CDR3 DNA reads TGTGCCAGCAGCCAAACTAGAGCGAACACCGGGGAGCTGTTTTTT. It is translated as CASSQTRANTGELFF.

This chain uses TRBV14 with TRBJ2-3, with D perhaps given as TRBD1 or TRBD2 (5 bases each). Germline CDR1 SGHDN, CDR2 FVKESK. V was trimmed by 1 base and J by 4 bases, leaving 12 bases between them. The length of the CDR3 is 15 residues. CDR3 nucleotide sequence: TGTGCCAGCAGCCAAGTTGGGGGTCGCGCAGATACGCAGTATTTT. The encoded protein is CASSQVGGRADTQYF.

The V call is TRBV14, the J call TRBJ1-5; perhaps TRBD1 as D (5 bases). Germline V gene sequence: CDR1 SGHDN, CDR2 FVKESK. This CDR3 has 13 amino acids. Trimming shortened V by 1 base and J by 7 bases, and 8 bases separated the two germline ends. CDR3 region: CASSQVGGQPQHF. DNA of the CDR3: TGTGCCAGCAGCCAAGTTGGGGGGCAGCCCCAGCATTTT.

This clone was seen a single time. The chain has TRBV5-1 and TRBJ2-3; tentative D call: TRBD2 (5 bases). Looked up from germline, CDR1 is SGHRS and CDR2 is YFSETQ. V shed 4 bases and J shed 0 bases, with 21 bases lying between them. CDR3 length equals 18 residues. This CDR3 reads CASSESFWLERSTDTQYF. The DNA of the CDR3 is TGCGCCAGCAGCGAATCCTTCTGGTTGGAGCGGAGCACAGATACGCAGTATTTT.

This clone turned up a few times. V and J are TRBV19 and TRBJ2-7; D is unresolved. The length of the CDR3 is 13 residues. Germline lookup yields CDR1 LNHDA and CDR2 SQIVND (reference sequence). V dropped 3 bases and J dropped 3 bases, with 9 bases sitting between them. CDR3 loop: CASSMRESYEQYF. CDR3 nucleotides: TGTGCCAGTAGTATGAGAGAGAGCTACGAGCAGTACTTC. The full variable domain, its missing parts supplied by reference TRBV19 and TRBJ2-7, is DGGITQSPKYLFRKEGQNVTLSCEQNLNHDAMYWYRQDPGQGLRLIYYSQIVNDFQKGDIAEGYSVSREKKESFPLTVTSAQKNPTAFYLCASSMRESYEQYFGPGTRLTVT.

The chain recombines TRBV30 with TRBJ2-3; no clear D. Germline V CDR1 and CDR2: GTSNPN, SVGIG (reference sequence). The CDR3 length is 12 residues. Trimming cost V 0 bases and J 9 bases, with 10 bases left between them. CDR3 nucleotide sequence: TGTGCCTGGAGTGTAACCGGCGGCACGCAGTATTTT. The encoded protein is CAWSVTGGTQYF.

This rearrangement joins TRBV29-1 to TRBJ1-4; a weak D match, TRBD1 (5 bases). Trimming shortened V by 3 bases and J by 8 bases, and 16 bases separated the two germline ends. Germline CDR1 and CDR2: SQVTM and ANQGSEA. This CDR3 comprises 14 residues. The CDR3 spells CSVDGFGGAEKLFF. DNA for the CDR3: TGCAGCGTTGATGGTTTTGGGGGTGCCGAAAAACTGTTTTTT.

This sequence joins TRBV7-2 and TRBJ1-1, with 7 nucleotides matching TRBD1. CDR1 and CDR2 (germline): SGHTA, FQGNSA. CDR3 length: 12 residues. The ends lost 4 bases at V and 10 bases at J; junction bases unmatched: 6. DNA for the CDR3: TGTGCCAGCAGCTATGTACAGGGGACAGCTTTCTTT. Protein product: CASSYVQGTAFF.

This clone has a single count. The chain recombines TRBV11-1 with TRBJ1-2; D remains ambiguous. Trimming took off 0 bases at V and 8 bases at J, with 13 bases between the two ends. CDR1 is SGHAT, CDR2 FQDESV, per germline (reference sequence). The CDR3 has 14 amino acids. The CDR3 reads CASSLAAHSGGYTF. Here the CDR3 DNA reads TGTGCCAGCAGCTTAGCAGCCCACTCAGGAGGCTACACCTTC.

The rearrangement joins TRBV9 to TRBJ2-3, with no clear D. The germline gives CDR1 SGDLS, CDR2 YYNGEE. The CDR3 contains 14 residues. Between the trimmed V and J ends, which lost 4 bases and 7 bases, there was a span of 16 bases. CDR3 loop: CASSNRALPNTQYF. The DNA of the CDR3 is TGTGCCAGCAGCAACCGGGCCCTGCCAAATACGCAGTATTTT. The variable domain in full, with the rest retrieved from reference TRBV9 and TRBJ2-3, is DSGVTQTPKHLITATGQRVTLRCSPRSGDLSVYWYQQSLDQGLQFLIQYYNGEERAKGNILERFSAQQFPDLHSELNLSSLELGDSALYFCASSNRALPNTQYFGPGTRLTVL.

The gene calls are TRBV30 and TRBJ2-7; TRBD1 matches at 7 bases. V was pared by 1 base and J by 7 bases, with 10 bases of the junction left unmatched. The germline CDR1 and CDR2 sequences are GTSNPN and SVGIG (reference sequence). The CDR3 contains 14 residues. The CDR3 spells CAWSETGIGGEQYF. The CDR3 nucleotides are TGTGCCTGGAGTGAGACAGGGATAGGGGGAGAGCAGTACTTC. Full variable domain (missing parts from reference TRBV30 and TRBJ2-7): SQTIHQWPATLVQPVGSPLSLECTVEGTSNPNLYWYRQAAGRGLQLLFYSVGIGQISSEVPQNLSASRPQDRQFILSSKKLLLSDSGFYLCAWSETGIGGEQYFGPGTRLTVT.

The rearrangement joins TRBV7-2 to TRBJ2-1, with D maybe TRBD2 (6 bases). Trimming stripped 5 bases from V and 4 bases from J, with 15 bases between. CDR3 length: 15 residues. Germline V gene data show CDR1 as SGHTA and CDR2 as FQGNSA. CDR3 nucleotides: TGTGCCAGCAGCCTCCTATGGAGGGGTTACAATGAGCAGTTCTTC. As protein: CASSLLWRGYNEQFF. Using reference TRBV7-2 and TRBJ2-1 for the parts outside the CDR3, the full variable domain is GAGVSQSPSNKVTEKGKDVELRCDPISGHTALYWYRQSLGQGLEFLIYFQGNSAPDKSGLPSDRFSAERTGGSVSTLTIQRTQQEDSAVYLCASSLLWRGYNEQFFGPGTRLTVL.

This clone was counted only a few times. The rearrangement links TRBV19 to TRBJ1-2, with D hard to call. The V end lost 1 base, the J end lost 4 bases, and 13 bases lay between the germline ends. Germline-derived CDR1 and CDR2 are LNHDA and SQIVND (reference sequence). CDR3 length: 15 residues. The CDR3 sequence: CASSIGSGETYGYTF. CDR3 DNA sequence: TGTGCCAGTAGTATAGGGTCCGGGGAGACCTATGGCTACACCTTC.

The rearrangement uses TRBV27 and TRBJ2-7; 8 bases map to TRBD1. The ends lost 6 bases at V and 2 bases at J; junction bases unmatched: 6. The CDR3 is 14 amino acids. Germline CDR1 reads MNHEY; CDR2 reads SMNVEV (reference sequence). The CDR3 region is CASRRTGLTYEQYF. The CDR3 coding sequence is TGTGCCAGCAGGCGGACAGGGCTTACCTACGAGCAGTACTTC.

The chain joins TRBV21-1 to TRBJ1-1. TRBV21-1 is an annotated pseudogene. This CDR3 contains 15 residues. The CDR3 protein is CASSKALVGGTEAFF. The CDR3 coding sequence is TGTGCCAGCAGCAAAGCGCTCGTGGGGGGCACTGAAGCTTTCTTT.

This clone has only a few counts. The chain uses TRBV6-5 and TRBJ2-6; D gene ambiguous. CDR3 size: 15 residues. Germline CDR1 is MNHEY and CDR2 is SVGAGI. Trimming left V 3 bases short and J 4 bases short, with 10 bases between. The CDR3, as DNA: TGTGCCAGCAGTTATTCGTCTACCGGGGCCAACGTCCTGACTTTC. This codes for CASSYSSTGANVLTF.

The gene calls are TRBV5-1 and TRBJ2-3; possible D gene TRBD2, 5 bases. From germline, CDR1 is SGHRS and CDR2 YFSETQ. V was pared by 3 bases and J by 7 bases, with 15 bases between. The CDR3 has 14 residues. DNA for the CDR3: TGCGCCAGCAGCTCTGGACTGACTCTAAATACGCAGTATTTT. Translation: CASSSGLTLNTQYF.

The CDR3 is CASSLTGTGDKQFF. CDR3 nucleotide sequence: TGTGCCAGCAGCTTAACGGGGACAGGAGACAAGCAGTTCTTC. The chain has TRBV7-3 and TRBJ2-1, with 8 bases fitting TRBD1. The CDR3 is 14 residues long. Trimming took 0 bases from V and 11 from J; bases not matched to a gene: 6. CDR1 and CDR2 (germline): SGHTA, FQGTGA.